The count of the clone carrying this TCR beta chain is one. Its specificity is not known. This specimen belongs to a study of cytotoxic CD8 clonotypes in ibrutinib-treated CLL. Background on the study: The group held roughly ten relapsed/refractory and around 15 treatment-naive patients, with around 18 IGHV unmutated. Samples showed on average approximately 250,000 productive templates and 94,082 productive rearrangements.

The planned depth of sequencing spanned 1 in 200,000 to 1 in 1 million T cells. The repertoire was sequenced with immunoSEQ multiplex PCR; TCRdb's copy has only in-frame clones and lacks some. In the table there are under 150,000 clones, 80% to 90% of which are singletons. Whole-study findings and limits: Higher clonality was seen at ibrutinib response and a return toward baseline at progression.

The ends were cut back, 6 bases at V and 2 bases at J, with 16 bases in the middle. The CDR3 is 15 amino acids. Germline lookup yields CDR1 MNHNY and CDR2 SVGAGI (reference sequence). The J gene is TRBJ1-1, the V gene TRBV6-6; D possibly corresponds to TRBD1 (6 bases). Sequenced here: PBMCs, sampled after 24 months of ibrutinib treatment. The source of this sequence is a human donor with chronic lymphocytic leukemia. The CDR3 region is CASSSRQVLNTEAFF. The DNA of the CDR3 is TGTGCCAGCAGCTCCCGACAGGTTTTAAACACTGAAGCTTTCTTT.